This is a list of T cell receptor beta chains from one sample in a study of T cells in Graves' hyperthyroidism and ophthalmopathy. One entry per CDR3 protein, called by TCRdb with MiXCR from the multiplex PCR reads. The sample holds just over 550,000 distinct CDR3 sequences, under 60% seen once. Material for sequencing was peripheral blood or thyroid tissue (not recorded which). The receptors shown here come from a woman aged 18-29 years with Graves' hyperthyroidism. Each CDR3 is given with its conserved first and last residue. D genes are given only for firm matches. Only some rows state a clone size, as once, few, many or a class for expanded clones.

clone_size v_call d_call cdr3_aa
. TRBV2 . CASSATKDSMGTEAFF
. TRBV7-2 TRBD1 CASSMDRGGQDGYTF
once TRBV10-3 TRBD1 CAISVGGGYSGANVLTF
many TRBV29-1 TRBD1 CSVRTGVISYEQYF
. TRBV29-1 . CSSTTGRNQPQHF
. TRBV29-1 TRBD1 CSALGDSDTYEQYF
. TRBV19 . CASSIVPGVNTEAFF
many TRBV7-9 . CASSLEGRSYEQYF
once TRBV15 . CATSREVGAKEKLFF
. TRBV20-1 . CSEIETGFSGANVLTF
many TRBV29-1 . CSAFTGMNTEAFF
. TRBV7-9 . CASSFGAETTAHF
. TRBV10-3 . CTSSNVVGEAFF
. TRBV10-3 . CAISQRETQYF
. TRBV24-1 . CATRQPRTGELFF
once TRBV10-3 TRBD1 CAISWTGTGRNEQYF
. TRBV20-1 . CSASSGLTLEETQYF
. TRBV24-1 . CATSYVGTAFYEQYF
. TRBV11-3 TRBD1 CASSFQQGDTEAFF
. TRBV19 . CASSRQETSTQYF
many TRBV5-1 . CASSVDNTYGYTF
. TRBV7-9 TRBD2 CASSQVGGAGSYEQYF
few TRBV7-2 . CASSQDRRREETQYF
many TRBV7-6 . CASTFGVGRNTGELFF
many TRBV25-1 . CASSNRDTGELFF
few TRBV7-8 TRBD2 CASSFRAGEQTQYF
few TRBV10-3 . CASSEHTNTEAFF
. TRBV5-5 TRBD2 CASSLIGAGEYEQYF
. TRBV7-9 . CASSNGAGRYEQYF
many TRBV20-1 TRBD2 CSARGRGDYEQYF
many TRBV29-1 . CSVEDPAQNF
few TRBV7-2 TRBD1 CASIRRGIDTEAFF
many TRBV10-3 TRBD2 CAIRPGLAGLHSGANVLTF
. TRBV6-5 TRBD1 CASSSPGQVNTEAFF
. TRBV12-3/TRBV12-4 TRBD2 CASSVMSGRYTGELFF
few TRBV24-1 TRBD1 CATRPTGGGYTF
few TRBV10-3 TRBD1 CASSPETGFYEQYF
. TRBV24-1 . CATSADGPQHF
many TRBV24-1 . CATSADNYGYTF
many TRBV10-3 TRBD1 CASRDRVLESPLHF
. TRBV10-3 . CAIAANVLTF
. TRBV9 TRBD1 CASSVDGTDPSYEQYF
. TRBV20-1 TRBD1 CSARDMTGDQPQHF
. TRBV2 . CATSEALLGAEANVLTF
. TRBV2 . CARPTGRAYGYTF
many TRBV7-2 . CASRPGLTQETQYF